This TCR beta chain comes out of a study of blood T cells in healthy people across ages. Primed by a sample-barcoded 5' primer and a J-beta primer mix, a second PCR proceeded for roughly 7 to 12 cycles. The template-switch adaptor was a 5' adaptor with 12 random nucleotides. It tagged each cDNA molecule. MiXCR, run by TCRdb on the 5' RACE reads, gives a single entry per CDR3 protein. The table includes approximately 1,000,000 distinct CDR3 sequences, roughly two fifths detected once. Germline V gives CDR1 DFQATT, CDR2 SNEGSKA (reference sequence). The CDR3 spans 14 residues. The V end lost 2 bases, the J end lost 2 bases, and 10 bases lay between the germline ends. The authors drew 7.5 to 10 milliliters of peripheral blood from each donor.

The sample taken for sequencing was blood. The chain uses TRBV20-1 and TRBJ2-1; D call uncertain. The source is a man aged 18 to 29 in good health. CDR3 amino acids: CSARSLSTYNEQFF. CDR3 coding DNA: TGCAGTGCTAGAAGCCTGAGTACCTACAATGAGCAGTTCTTC.